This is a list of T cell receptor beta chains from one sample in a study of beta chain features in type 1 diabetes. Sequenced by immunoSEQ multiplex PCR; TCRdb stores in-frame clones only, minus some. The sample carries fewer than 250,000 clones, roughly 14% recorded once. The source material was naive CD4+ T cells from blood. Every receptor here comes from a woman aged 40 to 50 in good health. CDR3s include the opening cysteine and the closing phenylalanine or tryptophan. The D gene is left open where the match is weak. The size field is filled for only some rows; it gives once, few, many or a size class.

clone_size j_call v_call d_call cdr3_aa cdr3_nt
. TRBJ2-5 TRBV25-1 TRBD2 CASSEYKRGGLETQYF TGTGCCAGCAGTGAATATAAGCGGGGGGGCCTAGAGACCCAGTACTTC
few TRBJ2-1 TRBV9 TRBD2 CASSVKREGISGFNEQFF TGTGCCAGCAGCGTAAAGAGGGAGGGGATTAGCGGCTTCAATGAGCAGTTCTTC
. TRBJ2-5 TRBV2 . CASSTMGGQETQYF TGTGCCAGCAGTACTATGGGGGGACAAGAGACCCAGTACTTC
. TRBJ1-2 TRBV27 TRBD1 CASSLKGQYSANYGYTF TGTGCCAGCAGTTTAAAGGGACAGTACTCAGCTAACTATGGCTACACCTTC
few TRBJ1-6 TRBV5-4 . CASSFPGELSLHF TGTGCCAGCAGCTTCCCTGGAGAACTCTCCCTCCACTTT
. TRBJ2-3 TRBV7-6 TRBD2 CASSPIAGASTDTQYF TGTGCCAGCAGCCCCATAGCGGGGGCGAGCACAGATACGCAGTATTTT
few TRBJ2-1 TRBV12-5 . CASGLTGEAVWNEQFF TGTGCTAGTGGTTTGACGGGGGAGGCAGTTTGGAATGAGCAGTTCTTC
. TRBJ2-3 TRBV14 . CASSRRGGGGADTQYF TGTGCCAGCAGCCGAAGGGGGGGAGGAGGCGCAGATACGCAGTATTTT
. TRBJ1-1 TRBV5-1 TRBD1 CASSLPGTGEGNTEAFF TGCGCCAGCAGCTTGCCGGGGACAGGGGAAGGGAACACTGAAGCTTTCTTT
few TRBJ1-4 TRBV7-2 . CASSPRRATFATNEKLFF TGTGCCAGCAGCCCCCGGCGAGCGACCTTTGCAACTAATGAAAAACTGTTTTTT
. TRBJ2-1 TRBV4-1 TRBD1 CASSQDPQSYGTGMRDEQFF TGCGCCAGCAGCCAAGACCCGCAGTCGTACGGGACAGGGATGCGGGATGAGCAGTTCTTC
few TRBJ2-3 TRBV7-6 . CASSEQGTPLDTQYF TGTGCCAGCAGCGAACAAGGGACTCCACTAGATACGCAGTATTTT
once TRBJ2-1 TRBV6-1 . CASSEPGLHVNEQFF TGTGCCAGCAGTGAGCCGGGACTTCACGTCAATGAGCAGTTCTTC
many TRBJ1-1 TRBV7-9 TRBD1 CASTQGQGQAFF TGTGCCAGCACCCAGGGACAGGGTCAAGCTTTCTTT
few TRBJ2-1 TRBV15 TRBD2 CATLPGGGRNEQFF TGTGCCACCCTACCGGGAGGGGGGAGGAATGAGCAGTTCTTC
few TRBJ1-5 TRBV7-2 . CASSSRNLDQPQHF TGTGCCAGCAGCTCGAGAAATTTAGATCAGCCCCAGCATTTT
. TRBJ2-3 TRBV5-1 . CASSLVGLPTDTQYF TGCGCCAGCAGCTTGGTTGGGCTTCCCACAGATACGCAGTATTTT
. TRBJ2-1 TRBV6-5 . CASSYPNYNEQFF TGTGCCAGCAGTTACCCTAACTACAATGAGCAGTTCTTC
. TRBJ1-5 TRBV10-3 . CAISAVQGSNQPQHF TGTGCCATCTCTGCTGTGCAGGGATCCAATCAGCCCCAGCATTTT
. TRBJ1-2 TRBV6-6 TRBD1 CASSTGDGYTF TGTGCCAGCAGTACAGGGGATGGCTACACCTTC
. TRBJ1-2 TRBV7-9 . CASSSSVGYTF TGTGCCAGCAGCTCCTCGGTTGGCTACACCTTC
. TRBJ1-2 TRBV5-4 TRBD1 CASSPGTANYGYTF TGTGCCAGCAGTCCCGGGACAGCCAACTATGGCTACACCTTC
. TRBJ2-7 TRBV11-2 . CASSLGPQGAVHEQYF TGTGCCAGCAGCTTAGGCCCCCAGGGTGCGGTCCACGAGCAGTACTTC
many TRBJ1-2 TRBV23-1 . CASSRRTLTGGYTF TGCGCCAGCAGTCGTCGGACCTTAACAGGCGGCTACACCTTC
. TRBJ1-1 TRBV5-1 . CASGGRDTEAFF TGCGCCAGCGGAGGGAGGGACACTGAAGCTTTCTTT
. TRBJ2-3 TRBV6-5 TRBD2 CASSLLAASTDTQYF TGTGCCAGCAGTTTACTAGCGGCTAGCACAGATACGCAGTATTTT
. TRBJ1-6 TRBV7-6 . CASSSRAGGSSSYNSPLHF TGTGCCAGCAGCTCACGGGCGGGGGGCTCAAGCTCCTATAATTCACCCCTCCACTTT